This T cell receptor (beta chain) derives from a study of long-term antiretroviral therapy in people with HIV. General study findings and limits: Repertoire dominance by clones expanded before ART was seen at all time points. Absence of data on ART adherence, viral resistance or therapy changes was noted.

Note on this clone: Its antigen remains unidentified.

This CDR3 contains 13 residues. Between the trimmed V and J ends, which lost 2 bases and 1 base, there was a span of 6 bases. CDR1 and CDR2 from the germline V gene are GTSNPN and SVGIG (reference sequence). The libraries were made with immunoSEQ v3.0 at survey level. The repertoire was sequenced with immunoSEQ multiplex PCR; TCRdb's copy has only in-frame clones and lacks some. Altogether about 14,000 clones are present, 80% being singletons, with the ten largest covering about an eighth. V and J are TRBV30 and TRBJ2-4; D unresolved. This clonotype was sampled from a man aged 35 to 55 with HIV. The sample in question was unsorted PBMCs, obtained 3.2 years before starting antiretroviral therapy. CDR3 coding DNA: TGTGCCTGGAGTATAACCGCCAAAAACATTCAGTACTTC. It translates to CAWSITAKNIQYF.